This T cell receptor beta chain was recorded in a study of molecular identifiers for immune sequencing clone quantification. The germline V and J ends were trimmed by 5 bases and 8 bases, with 13 bases remaining between them. This CDR3 contains 13 residues. TCRdb reprocessed the PCR reads via MiXCR and lists one record per CDR3 protein. Of over 300,000 distinct CDR3 sequences in the sample, roughly 24% were seen once. Material for sequencing was naive CD8+ T cells from blood, with Jurkat cell RNA spiked in. Subset in this sample: FACS-sorted CD8+CD4-CCR7+CD45RA+ naive T cells. The chain employs TRBV12-3 or TRBV12-4 and TRBJ2-1, with D uncertain. This clonotype was sampled from a human donor in good health. Some libraries in this study had Jurkat cell RNA spiked in. The CDR3 region is CASSASLGDEQFF. The CDR3 bases are TGTGCCAGCAGTGCGAGTCTAGGCGATGAGCAGTTCTTC.